This T cell receptor beta chain was observed in a study of cytomegalovirus exposure and HLA in healthy donors. Study-wide results and limits: The authors confirmed in vitro that three CMV-associated chains were specific for CMV antigens.

On this clone itself: Its antigen is unknown.

This PCR relied on a set of 60 Vbeta primers and 13 Jbeta primers. Profiled with immunoSEQ multiplex PCR; TCRdb holds only in-frame clones, not every one. The sample yields over 150,000 clones, about four fifths seen once. The CDR3 is 14 residues long. Germline trimming cut 3 bases from V and 2 bases from J; bases unmatched to any gene: 5. In germline, CDR1 is SGHNT, CDR2 YYREEE (reference sequence). Specimen: PBMCs. The receptor was isolated from a man aged 25 to 45 in good health and CMV-seropositive. The gene calls are TRBV5-4 and TRBJ2-7, with 7 bases aligning to TRBD1. The CDR3: CASSSQTGTYEQYF. The CDR3 DNA sequence: TGTGCCAGCAGCTCGCAGACAGGGACCTACGAGCAGTACTTC. Together with reference TRBV5-4 and TRBJ2-7, the CDR3 gives the full variable domain: ETGVTQSPTHLIKTRGQQVTLRCSSQSGHNTVSWYQQALGQGPQFIFQYYREEENGRGNFPPRFSGLQFPNYSSELNVNALELDDSALYLCASSSQTGTYEQYFGPGTRLTVT.